This T cell receptor (beta chain) stems from a study of early T cells in non-severe SARS-CoV-2 infection. Unique molecular identifiers were attached to individual cDNA molecules. Each CDR3 protein gets one entry after TCRdb re-called the 5' RACE reads with MiXCR. Here the sample spans over 90,000 distinct CDR3 sequences, around 14% being singletons. Many counts were recorded for this clonotype. Its antigen is still unknown. Overall study results and limits: Anti-spike CD8 responses were favored in VDJdb matching, and private and CD4 specificities were missed.

Sample: whole blood. This TCR derives from an adult who was a healthcare worker with PCR-confirmed SARS-CoV-2 infection or an uninfected control (not recorded which).

CDR3 sequence (DNA): TGTGCCTGGAGTGCCTCAATTGAGCAGTTCTTC. Protein: CAWSASIEQFF. The chain couples TRBV30 to TRBJ2-1; unclear D gene. V lost 1 base and J lost 9, with 7 bases in between. In germline, CDR1 is GTSNPN, CDR2 SVGIG (reference sequence). The CDR3 is 11 residues long. Full variable domain (remainder filled in from reference TRBV30 and TRBJ2-1): SQTIHQWPATLVQPVGSPLSLECTVEGTSNPNLYWYRQAAGRGLQLLFYSVGIGQISSEVPQNLSASRPQDRQFILSSKKLLLSDSGFYLCAWSASIEQFFGPGTRLTVL.